This passage covers 26 T cell receptor beta chains from one sample sequenced in a study of T cell changes during pregnancy in multiple sclerosis. Profiling relied on immunoSEQ multiplex PCR, and the TCRdb table lists in-frame clones only, not all of them. The table lists about 87,000 clones, over 85% of them singletons, with about 1.4% in the top ten. The material sequenced was peripheral blood, taken in the third trimester of pregnancy. Receptors originate from a female donor in good health, enrolled as a control in a pregnancy study.

The gene calls are TRBV5-1 and TRBJ2-1, with D uncertain. Germline V gene data show CDR1 as SGHRS and CDR2 as YFSETQ. CDR3 size: 15 residues. Trimming cost V 1 base and J 8 bases, with 16 bases left between them. The CDR3 sequence: CASSLRQVVVDEQFF. The CDR3 DNA reads TGCGCCAGCAGCTTGAGGCAGGTAGTGGTCGATGAGCAGTTCTTC.

The chain recombines TRBV19 with TRBJ2-7; 7 bases are a match to TRBD2. Trimming removed 4 bases from V and 1 base from J; junction bases left unmatched: 4. CDR3 size: 14 residues. Germline assignment: CDR1 LNHDA and CDR2 SQIVND (reference sequence). CDR3 in DNA: TGTGCCAGTAGTAAAAGCGGGAAGTCCTACGAGCAGTACTTC. As protein: CASSKSGKSYEQYF.

The chain has TRBV18 and TRBJ2-7, with TRBD2 matching over 11 bases. With V trimmed by 3 bases and J by 4 bases, 5 bases remained unmatched. Germline CDR1 reads KGHSH; CDR2 reads LQKENI. The CDR3 spans 15 residues. CDR3 residues: CASSPQTSGKYEQYF. Written as DNA, the CDR3 is TGTGCCAGCTCACCTCAGACTAGCGGGAAGTACGAGCAGTACTTC.

The chain is built from TRBV11-2 and TRBJ2-7; the D gene is possibly TRBD2 (6 bases). The CDR3 runs 15 residues. Germline values: CDR1 SGHAT, CDR2 FQNNGV. Trimming took 1 base from V and 4 from J, leaving 14 bases between them. Here the CDR3 reads CASSLGGTAGYEQYF. CDR3 nucleotide sequence: TGTGCCAGCAGCTTAGGGGGGACGGCGGGATACGAGCAGTACTTC.

This rearrangement joins TRBV7-2 to TRBJ1-1; D is unresolved. V shed 4 bases and J shed 4 bases, with 7 bases lying between them. In germline, CDR1 is SGHTA, CDR2 FQGNSA. CDR3 length: 12 amino acids. Here the CDR3 DNA reads TGTGCCAGCAGCTGGGGAGGCACTGAAGCTTTCTTT. It specifies CASSWGGTEAFF.

This chain joins TRBV5-1 and TRBJ1-4; 7 bases agree with TRBD1. Germline V gene lookup returns CDR1 SGHRS and CDR2 YFSETQ. The CDR3 runs 14 residues. V shed 4 bases and J 7 bases; nucleotides not matched to a gene: 7. CDR3 DNA: TGCGCCAGCAGCCGACAGGGATTGAGTGAAAAACTGTTTTTT. Translated: CASSRQGLSEKLFF.

This rearrangement joins TRBV27 to TRBJ2-5; 10 nucleotides match TRBD1. Germline CDR1 and CDR2: MNHEY and SMNVEV (reference sequence). The CDR3 is 15 amino acids. With 11 bases clipped from V and 5 bases from J, the junction kept 14 bases outside the gene matches. CDR3 DNA: TGTGCCTCCCCCGCCCGGGACAGGGGCTGGGAGACCCAGTACTTC. Its protein product is CASPARDRGWETQYF.

As DNA, the CDR3 is TGTGCCAGCAGCTTAGGGACAGGGGTGAACACTGAAGCTTTCTTT. This encodes CASSLGTGVNTEAFF. The chain links TRBV7-6 to TRBJ1-1, with 9 bases aligning to TRBD1. CDR1 SGHVS and CDR2 FNYEAQ come from the germline V gene. CDR3 length: 15 residues. The junction had 0 bases not matched to a gene; V was cut back by 1 base and J by 0 bases. Full variable domain (missing parts from reference TRBV7-6 and TRBJ1-1): GAGVSQSPRYKVTKRGQDVALRCDPISGHVSLYWYRQALGQGPEFLTYFNYEAQQDKSGLPNDRFSAERPEGSISTLTIQRTEQRDSAMYRCASSLGTGVNTEAFFGQGTRLTVV.

This clone was seen only a few times. The V call is TRBV30, the J call TRBJ2-7, with 9 positions matching TRBD2. The CDR3 has 15 residues. V was pared by 1 base and J by 7 bases, with 11 bases of the junction left unmatched. Germline CDR1 reads GTSNPN; CDR2 reads SVGIG (reference sequence). The CDR3 reads CAWSANLAGMGEQYF. The DNA of the CDR3 is TGTGCCTGGAGTGCTAATCTAGCGGGGATGGGAGAGCAGTACTTC.

CDR3 in amino acids: CASTLWALNSYEQYF. The CDR3 region has the DNA TGTGCCAGCACCTTGTGGGCCCTTAACTCCTACGAGCAGTACTTC. V gene TRBV2 combines with J gene TRBJ2-7; D is ambiguous. Germline CDR1 and CDR2: SNHLY and FYNNEI. Trimming removed 7 bases at V and 0 bases at J, with 16 bases between. This CDR3 has 15 residues. The complete variable domain, with remaining parts taken from reference TRBV2 and TRBJ2-7, reads EPEVTQTPSHQVTQMGQEVILRCVPISNHLYFYWYRQILGQKVEFLVSFYNNEISEKSEIFDDQFSVERPDGSNFTLKIRSTKLEDSAMYFCASTLWALNSYEQYFGPGTRLTVT.

The rearrangement joins TRBV14 to TRBJ2-3, with 8 bases aligning to TRBD2. The germline gives CDR1 SGHDN, CDR2 FVKESK. Trimming cost V 0 bases and J 2 bases; bases outside gene matches: 13. The CDR3 length is 19 residues. The CDR3 DNA follows: TGTGCCAGCAGCCAAGAGTTGGGAAGGGCGGGAGGCTACACAGATACGCAGTATTTT. This encodes CASSQELGRAGGYTDTQYF.

The V gene is TRBV9, the J gene TRBJ2-5, with 7 bases lining up with TRBD2. This CDR3 region has 15 residues. The germline V gene encodes CDR1 SGDLS and CDR2 YYNGEE. V was pared by 8 bases and J by 0 bases, with 10 bases of the junction left unmatched. The CDR3 bases are TGTGCCAGTGGTCCGGGCGGGAGCTACCAAGAGACCCAGTACTTC. Translated: CASGPGGSYQETQYF.

This clone was counted only a few times. V and J are TRBV6-5 and TRBJ1-5, with D tentatively TRBD1 (5 bases). The ends were cut back, 4 bases at V and 4 bases at J, with 14 bases in the middle. Germline V gives CDR1 MNHEY, CDR2 SVGAGI. This CDR3 has 15 residues. CDR3 sequence: CASSSQGVRNQPQHF. Here the CDR3 DNA reads TGTGCCAGCAGTTCGCAGGGTGTTCGGAATCAGCCCCAGCATTTT.

The chain recombines TRBV19 with TRBJ2-5; D may be TRBD1 (6 bases). This CDR3 has 16 amino acids. Germline CDR1 and CDR2: LNHDA and SQIVND (reference sequence). Trimming pared 5 bases from V and 3 bases from J, leaving 19 bases between. CDR3 amino acids: CASSSPSRDIKETQYF. CDR3 nucleotide sequence: TGTGCCAGTAGTTCACCTTCTAGGGACATAAAAGAGACCCAGTACTTC.

The rearrangement links TRBV29-1 to TRBJ1-5; D may be TRBD1 (6 bases). V gave up 6 bases and J gave up 5 bases, with 14 bases separating them. The CDR3 spans 13 residues. Germline V gene lookup returns CDR1 SQVTM and CDR2 ANQGSEA. In nucleotides, the CDR3 is TGCAGCGTCGCCGGGACACTTGATCAGCCCCAGCATTTT. Translated, it gives CSVAGTLDQPQHF.

This chain joins TRBV2 and TRBJ1-1, with no clear D. The CDR3 is 17 residues long. Germline loops: CDR1 SNHLY, CDR2 FYNNEI. V shed 5 bases and J shed 4 bases, with 23 bases lying between them. In DNA, the CDR3 is TGTGCCAGCAGTCGGGAAACGGCGTCTAGTAGAGGCACTGAAGCTTTCTTT. Protein product: CASSRETASSRGTEAFF.

The chain is built from TRBV29-1 and TRBJ2-3, with D possibly being TRBD2 (6 bases). The CDR3 length is 12 residues. Germline V lookup: CDR1 SQVTM, CDR2 ANQGSEA. The V end was cut by 3 bases, the J end by 4 bases, with 8 bases between. The CDR3 sequence: CSVDGGADTQYF. In DNA form, the CDR3 reads TGCAGCGTTGATGGAGGGGCAGATACGCAGTATTTT.

The chain recombines TRBV5-4 with TRBJ2-7; possible D gene TRBD1, 6 bases. The CDR3 sequence is 14 residues long. V lost 4 bases to trimming and J lost 1 base, with 12 bases between them. Looked up from germline, CDR1 is SGHNT and CDR2 is YYREEE (reference sequence). CDR3 protein: CASSDRLGSYEQYF. CDR3 sequence (DNA): TGTGCCAGCAGCGACAGGTTAGGATCCTACGAGCAGTACTTC.

Here the CDR3 DNA reads TGTGCCAGCACTTCGACGGCGACTAGCGGCTACGAGCAGTACTTC. The encoded protein is CASTSTATSGYEQYF. The J gene is TRBJ2-7, the V gene TRBV2; 9 positions match TRBD2. Per germline, CDR1 SNHLY and CDR2 FYNNEI. This CDR3 region has 15 residues. The ends lost 7 bases at V and 3 bases at J; junction bases unmatched: 10.

V and J are TRBV14 and TRBJ2-1; D ambiguous. The CDR3 totals 14 residues. The V gene's germline CDR1 is SGHDN and CDR2 FVKESK. Trimming took 4 bases from V and 1 from J, leaving 8 bases between them. The CDR3 DNA sequence: TGTGCCAGCAGCCCACTGCTTTCCTACAATGAGCAGTTCTTC. It translates to CASSPLLSYNEQFF.

The CDR3 spells CASSTLTGVSTDTQYF. CDR3 coding DNA: TGTGCCAGCAGCACCTTGACAGGGGTTAGCACAGATACGCAGTATTTT. The chain links TRBV5-6 to TRBJ2-3; TRBD1 matches 8 bases. The CDR3 loop spans 16 amino acids. After removal of 4 bases from V and 0 bases from J, the junction contained 7 bases not matched to a gene. Germline V gene lookup returns CDR1 SGHDT and CDR2 YYEEEE.

This rearrangement joins TRBV28 to TRBJ2-3; TRBD2 agrees at 8 bases. Trimming at V came to 4 bases and at J to 0 bases, leaving 21 bases not matched to a gene. Germline assignment: CDR1 MDHEN and CDR2 SYDVKM. The CDR3 spans 21 residues. The CDR3 DNA is TGTGCCAGCAGTTCTTTGGGCGGCTATAGCGGGAAACCGACTAGCACAGATACGCAGTATTTT. Protein sequence: CASSSLGGYSGKPTSTDTQYF. The full variable domain, rest sourced from reference TRBV28 and TRBJ2-3, is DVKVTQSSRYLVKRTGEKVFLECVQDMDHENMFWYRQDPGLGLRLIYFSYDVKMKEKGDIPEGYSVSREKKERFSLILESASTNQTSMYLCASSSLGGYSGKPTSTDTQYFGPGTRLTVL.

The rearrangement links TRBV5-6 to TRBJ2-5; maybe TRBD1 (6 bases). The J call is uncertain, as TRBJ2-7 better fits the DNA end. Germline values: CDR1 SGHDT, CDR2 YYEEEE. This CDR3 spans 16 amino acids. The CDR3 protein is CASSSQFGRGVNEQYF. The DNA for the CDR3 is TGTGCCAGCAGCTCACAGTTTGGCAGGGGAGTAAACGAGCAGTACTTC.

This clone was detected a few times. V gene TRBV4-2 combines with J gene TRBJ1-5; D possibly corresponds to TRBD1 (5 bases). V was trimmed by 0 bases and J by 10 bases, leaving 22 bases between them. The CDR3 is made up of 17 amino acids. Germline V gene data show CDR1 as LGHNA and CDR2 as YNFKEQ. The chain's CDR3 is CASSQDNPGGALGPQHF. The CDR3 coding sequence is TGTGCCAGCAGCCAAGATAATCCCGGGGGTGCCCTGGGACCCCAGCATTTT.

The chain is built from TRBV5-6 and TRBJ1-2; TRBD1 is a possible D gene (6 bases). The CDR3 spans 13 residues. CDR1 SGHDT and CDR2 YYEEEE come from the germline V gene. Trimming shortened V by 2 bases and J by 5 bases, and 10 bases separated the two germline ends. This CDR3 reads CASSFQGSYGYTF. Here the CDR3 DNA reads TGTGCCAGCAGCTTTCAGGGGTCGTATGGCTACACCTTC. The variable domain in full, with the rest retrieved from reference TRBV5-6 and TRBJ1-2, is DAGVTQSPTHLIKTRGQQVTLRCSPKSGHDTVSWYQQALGQGPQFIFQYYEEEERQRGNFPDRFSGHQFPNYSSELNVNALLLGDSALYLCASSFQGSYGYTFGSGTRLTVV.

The chain joins TRBV2 to TRBJ2-3, with 10 positions matching TRBD1. The CDR3 is made up of 12 amino acids. Unmatched junction bases numbered 3, after V lost 5 bases and J lost 10 bases. Germline values: CDR1 SNHLY, CDR2 FYNNEI. CDR3 protein: CASSQGQGPQYF. CDR3 in DNA: TGTGCCAGCAGTCAGGGACAGGGGCCGCAGTATTTT.